A selection of T cell receptor beta chains follows, all from one sample in a study of CD8 T cells in ankylosing spondylitis. MiXCR, run by TCRdb on the 5' RACE reads, gives a single entry per CDR3 protein. The profile shows some 840,000 distinct CDR3 sequences, roughly 12% of them singletons. Sequenced material: blood, either unsorted or a sorted T cell fraction (not recorded which). These receptors originate from a male donor with ankylosing spondylitis. Each CDR3 is given with its conserved first and last residue. Each record gives: V gene, D gene, clone size, J gene, CDR3 protein, CDR3 DNA. A D gene is named only where the DNA matches it firmly. Clone size is given for some rows only: seen once, a few or many times, or a class if the clone is expanded.

TRBV6-2/TRBV6-3,NA,few,TRBJ2-2,CASRLVTALTGELFF,TGTGCCAGCAGGCTCGTGACAGCCCTCACCGGGGAGCTGTTTTTT
TRBV5-1,TRBD2,NA,TRBJ2-3,CASSLRILTSGGTDTQYF,TGCGCCAGCAGCCTACGTATTCTGACTAGCGGGGGCACAGATACGCAGTATTTT
TRBV4-3,NA,NA,TRBJ2-3,CASSQDPADTQYF,TGCGCCAGCAGCCAAGATCCGGCAGATACGCAGTATTTT
TRBV6-1,TRBD1,NA,TRBJ2-3,CASQQTLPGQGTTDTQYF,TGTGCCAGCCAACAAACACTCCCGGGACAGGGAACGACAGATACGCAGTATTTT
TRBV27,NA,NA,TRBJ2-1,CASRWGGEQFF,TGTGCCAGCAGGTGGGGCGGTGAGCAGTTCTTC
TRBV6-5,TRBD1,many,TRBJ2-7,CATGTGSYEQYF,TGTGCCACAGGGACAGGGAGCTACGAGCAGTACTTC
TRBV4-2,TRBD1,few,TRBJ1-1,CASSLDRDRGFEAFF,TGTGCCAGCAGCCTGGACCGGGACAGGGGATTTGAAGCTTTCTTT
TRBV5-1,NA,NA,TRBJ2-2,CASSLREGELFF,TGCGCCAGCAGCTTGAGAGAGGGGGAGCTGTTTTTT
TRBV4-1,NA,few,TRBJ2-3,CASSSRHKTDTDTQYF,TGCGCCAGCAGCTCCCGGCACAAGACCGATACAGATACGCAGTATTTT
TRBV27,NA,NA,TRBJ1-2,CASSTGFGSGYTF,TGTGCCAGCAGCACAGGGTTCGGGTCTGGCTACACCTTC
TRBV29-1,NA,many,TRBJ2-5,CSVEGQLTQETQYF,TGCAGCGTTGAAGGGCAACTTACCCAAGAGACCCAGTACTTC
TRBV15,NA,NA,TRBJ1-2,CATSRGRGSNYGYTF,TGTGCCACCAGCAGAGGTAGGGGATCTAACTATGGCTACACCTTC
TRBV7-2,TRBD1,NA,TRBJ2-2,CASTAVGTVNTGELFF,TGTGCCAGCACTGCGGTAGGGACAGTTAACACCGGGGAGCTGTTTTTT
TRBV28,TRBD2,few,TRBJ2-3,CATDGGDFGTDTQYF,TGTGCCACAGACGGGGGGGATTTTGGCACAGATACGCAGTATTTT
TRBV27,TRBD2,few,TRBJ2-1,CASSVTSGRVGEQFF,TGTGCCAGCAGCGTGACTAGCGGGAGGGTTGGTGAGCAGTTCTTC
TRBV5-1,TRBD1,few,TRBJ1-4,CASSAGTGDEKLFF,TGCGCCAGCAGCGCCGGGACAGGGGACGAAAAACTGTTTTTT
TRBV5-1,TRBD1,NA,TRBJ2-6,CASSLLTGIGANVLTF,TGCGCCAGCAGCTTGTTGACAGGGATTGGGGCCAACGTCCTGACTTTC
TRBV6-6,NA,many,TRBJ1-1,CASRGAGTEAFF,TGTGCCAGCAGAGGGGCCGGCACTGAAGCTTTCTTT
TRBV12-3/TRBV12-4,NA,many,TRBJ1-2,CASSFSGSGYTF,TGTGCCAGCAGTTTCTCCGGGAGTGGCTACACCTTC
TRBV4-2,NA,few,TRBJ1-3,CASSHRTNTIYF,TGTGCCAGCAGCCATAGGACAAACACCATATATTTT
TRBV4-2,NA,few,TRBJ2-7,CASSQVGAGVQLYF,TGTGCCAGCAGCCAAGTAGGGGCAGGGGTACAGCTGTACTTC
TRBV29-1,TRBD1,many,TRBJ1-1,CSSDRGPEAFF,TGCAGCTCCGACAGGGGCCCTGAAGCTTTCTTT
TRBV20-1,NA,few,TRBJ2-7,CSARLISPGQYF,TGCAGTGCTAGGTTAATCTCCCCGGGGCAGTACTTC
TRBV7-2,TRBD2,many,TRBJ2-1,CASSWRLAGVSNEQFF,TGTGCCAGCAGCTGGCGACTAGCGGGAGTGAGCAATGAGCAGTTCTTC
TRBV11-3,NA,NA,TRBJ2-3,CASSLGDPTDTQYF,TGTGCCAGCAGCTTGGGCGATCCCACAGATACGCAGTATTTT
TRBV29-1,NA,many,TRBJ2-7,CSVAGSSYEQYF,TGCAGCGTTGCGGGGAGCTCCTACGAGCAGTACTTC
TRBV7-2,TRBD1,few,TRBJ2-1,CASSFYPGQGGGNEQFF,TGTGCCAGCAGCTTTTACCCGGGACAGGGAGGAGGAAATGAGCAGTTCTTC
TRBV15,NA,few,TRBJ1-2,CATSRDLNGDGYTF,TGTGCCACCAGCAGAGATTTGAATGGCGATGGCTACACCTTC
TRBV7-2,NA,many,TRBJ1-2,CASSFGYYGYTF,TGTGCCAGCAGCTTCGGGTACTATGGCTACACCTTC
TRBV20-1,NA,few,TRBJ2-3,CSARDPRVTDTQYF,TGCAGTGCTAGAGATCCGCGGGTCACAGATACGCAGTATTTT
TRBV6-2/TRBV6-3,TRBD1,NA,TRBJ1-2,CASSYLGTGSGYTF,TGTGCCAGCAGTTACTTGGGGACAGGGAGCGGCTACACCTTC
TRBV20-1,NA,NA,TRBJ2-5,CSAPVRLAVQETQYF,TGCAGTGCCCCCGTGAGGCTAGCTGTCCAAGAGACCCAGTACTTC
TRBV5-1,NA,NA,TRBJ2-7,CASSSIRTGAYEQYF,TGCGCCAGCAGCTCAATCCGGACGGGAGCTTACGAGCAGTACTTC
TRBV4-3,TRBD2,many,TRBJ2-3,CASSRTSGSITDTQYF,TGCGCCAGCAGCCGGACTAGCGGGAGCATCACAGATACGCAGTATTTT
TRBV27,NA,few,TRBJ2-1,CASSSSTYNEQFF,TGTGCCAGCAGTAGCTCCACATACAATGAGCAGTTCTTC
TRBV5-8,TRBD1,NA,TRBJ1-1,CASSHDRDRMNTEAFF,TGTGCCAGCAGCCATGACCGGGACAGGATGAACACTGAAGCTTTCTTT
TRBV20-1,NA,many,TRBJ2-5,CSAQTETQYF,TGCAGTGCCCAAACGGAGACCCAGTACTTC
TRBV12-3/TRBV12-4,NA,NA,TRBJ2-1,CASSLGTRAAGEQFF,TGTGCCAGCAGCCTGGGTACCAGGGCCGCCGGGGAGCAGTTCTTC
TRBV18,NA,NA,TRBJ1-5,CASSPNSINQPQHF,TGTGCCAGCTCACCTAACTCGATTAATCAGCCCCAGCATTTT
TRBV20-1,TRBD2,NA,TRBJ2-1,CSARDPNLAGPNEQFF,TGCAGTGCTAGAGATCCCAATCTAGCGGGGCCGAATGAGCAGTTCTTC
TRBV27,TRBD2,few,TRBJ2-5,CASSLSLAGGLGTQYF,TGTGCCAGCAGTTTAAGTCTAGCGGGGGGACTTGGGACCCAGTACTTC
TRBV6-2/TRBV6-3,TRBD1,NA,TRBJ1-1,CASSRTGGREAFF,TGTGCCAGCAGTCGGACAGGGGGAAGGGAAGCTTTCTTT
TRBV30,NA,once,TRBJ2-3,CAWSVRRNTDTQYF,TGTGCCTGGAGTGTACGGCGGAACACAGATACGCAGTATTTT
TRBV19,NA,NA,TRBJ1-1,CASRGPGEGTEAFF,TGTGCCAGTAGGGGACCAGGGGAGGGCACTGAAGCTTTCTTT
TRBV12-3/TRBV12-4,NA,few,TRBJ1-3,CASREIIGTIYF,TGTGCCAGCAGGGAAATAATAGGCACCATATATTTT
TRBV7-2,NA,few,TRBJ2-5,CASSLILESQTQYF,TGTGCCAGCAGCCTGATCCTAGAGAGCCAGACCCAGTACTTC
TRBV6-5,TRBD1,NA,TRBJ1-2,CASSYLDRGRYGYTF,TGTGCCAGCAGTTACTTGGACAGGGGACGGTATGGCTACACCTTC
TRBV5-1,NA,NA,TRBJ2-1,CASSVEGPGQRFF,TGCGCCAGCAGCGTGGAGGGTCCGGGACAGCGGTTCTTC
TRBV20-1,TRBD2,few,TRBJ2-1,CSARGTSGGVYNEQFF,TGCAGTGCTAGAGGCACTAGCGGGGGAGTCTACAATGAGCAGTTCTTC
TRBV7-2,TRBD1,NA,TRBJ1-5,CASSWRQGQPQHF,TGTGCCAGCAGCTGGAGACAGGGCCAGCCCCAGCATTTT
TRBV15,NA,few,TRBJ1-2,CATSLIRAGVWSYGYTF,TGTGCCACCAGCCTTATCCGTGCCGGGGTTTGGTCCTATGGCTACACCTTC
TRBV9,TRBD2,many,TRBJ2-7,CASSVGTRYHEQYF,TGTGCCAGCAGCGTCGGGACTAGGTACCACGAGCAGTACTTC